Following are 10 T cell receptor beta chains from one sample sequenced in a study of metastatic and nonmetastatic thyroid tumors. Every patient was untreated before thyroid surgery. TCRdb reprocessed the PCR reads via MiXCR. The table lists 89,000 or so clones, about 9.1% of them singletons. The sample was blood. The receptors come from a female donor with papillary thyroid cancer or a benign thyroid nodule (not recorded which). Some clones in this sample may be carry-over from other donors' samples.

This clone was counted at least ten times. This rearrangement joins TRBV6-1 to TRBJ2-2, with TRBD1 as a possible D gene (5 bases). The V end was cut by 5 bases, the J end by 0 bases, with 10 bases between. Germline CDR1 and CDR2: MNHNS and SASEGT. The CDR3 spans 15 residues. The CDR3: CASSLKGANTGELFF. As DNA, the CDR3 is TGTGCCAGCAGTCTAAAAGGGGCGAACACCGGGGAGCTGTTTTTT.

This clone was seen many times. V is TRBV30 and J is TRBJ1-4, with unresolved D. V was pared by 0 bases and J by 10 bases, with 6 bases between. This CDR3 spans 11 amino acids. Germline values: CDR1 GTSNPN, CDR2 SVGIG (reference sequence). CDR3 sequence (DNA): TGTGCCTGGAGTGTCGAGCCAAAACTGTTTTTT. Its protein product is CAWSVEPKLFF.

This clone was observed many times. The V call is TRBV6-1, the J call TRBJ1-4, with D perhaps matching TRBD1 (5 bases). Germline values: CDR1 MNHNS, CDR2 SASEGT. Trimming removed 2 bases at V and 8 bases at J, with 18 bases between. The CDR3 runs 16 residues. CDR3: CASSETGMDYREKLFF. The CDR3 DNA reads TGTGCCAGCAGTGAAACGGGAATGGACTACAGGGAAAAACTGTTTTTT.

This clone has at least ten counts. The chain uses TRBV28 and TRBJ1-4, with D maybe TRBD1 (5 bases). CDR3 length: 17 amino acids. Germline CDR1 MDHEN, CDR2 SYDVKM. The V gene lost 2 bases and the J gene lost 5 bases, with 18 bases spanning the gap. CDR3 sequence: CASSLESLGASNEKLFF. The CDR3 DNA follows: TGTGCCAGCAGTTTAGAGTCCCTAGGGGCTTCGAATGAAAAACTGTTTTTT.

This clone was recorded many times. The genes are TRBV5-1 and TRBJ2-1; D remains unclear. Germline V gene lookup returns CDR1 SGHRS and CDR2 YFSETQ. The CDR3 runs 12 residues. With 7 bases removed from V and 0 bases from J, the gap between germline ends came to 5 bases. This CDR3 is CASGSSYNEQFF. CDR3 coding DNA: TGCGCCAGCGGAAGCTCCTACAATGAGCAGTTCTTC.

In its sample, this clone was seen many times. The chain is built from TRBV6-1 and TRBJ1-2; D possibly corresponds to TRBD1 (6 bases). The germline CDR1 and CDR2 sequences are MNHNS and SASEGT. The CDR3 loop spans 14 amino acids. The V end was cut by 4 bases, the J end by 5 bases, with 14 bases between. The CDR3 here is CASSGRGGLYGYTF. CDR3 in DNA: TGTGCCAGCAGTGGTCGAGGGGGTCTTTATGGCTACACCTTC.

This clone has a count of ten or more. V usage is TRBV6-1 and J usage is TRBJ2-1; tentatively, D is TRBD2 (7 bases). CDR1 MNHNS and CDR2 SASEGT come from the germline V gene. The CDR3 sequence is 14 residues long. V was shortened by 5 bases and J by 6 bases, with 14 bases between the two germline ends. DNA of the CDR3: TGTGCCAGCAGTTCCTTAGGGGGGGCCAATGAGCAGTTCTTC. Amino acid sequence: CASSSLGGANEQFF.

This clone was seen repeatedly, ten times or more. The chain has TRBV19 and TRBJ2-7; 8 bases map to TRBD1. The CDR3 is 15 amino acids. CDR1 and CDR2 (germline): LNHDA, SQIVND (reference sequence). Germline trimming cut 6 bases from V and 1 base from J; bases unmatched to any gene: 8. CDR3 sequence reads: CASSRGQGRSYEQYF. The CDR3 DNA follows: TGTGCCAGTAGCCGTGGACAGGGTAGATCCTACGAGCAGTACTTC.

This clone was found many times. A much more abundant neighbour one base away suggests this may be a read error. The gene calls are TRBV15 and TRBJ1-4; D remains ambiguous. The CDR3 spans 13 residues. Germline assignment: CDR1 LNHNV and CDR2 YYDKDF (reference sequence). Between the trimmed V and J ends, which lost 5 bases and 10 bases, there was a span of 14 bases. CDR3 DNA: TGTGCCACCAGCGGAGTCCCCTCTTCAAAACTGTTTTTT. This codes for CATSGVPSSKLFF.

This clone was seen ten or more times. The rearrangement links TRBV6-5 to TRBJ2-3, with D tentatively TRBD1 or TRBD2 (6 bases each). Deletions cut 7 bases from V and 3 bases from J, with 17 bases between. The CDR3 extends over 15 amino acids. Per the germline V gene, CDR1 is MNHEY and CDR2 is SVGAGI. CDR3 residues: CASIYLGGGTDTQYF. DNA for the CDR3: TGTGCCAGCATTTATCTGGGGGGCGGTACAGATACGCAGTATTTT.